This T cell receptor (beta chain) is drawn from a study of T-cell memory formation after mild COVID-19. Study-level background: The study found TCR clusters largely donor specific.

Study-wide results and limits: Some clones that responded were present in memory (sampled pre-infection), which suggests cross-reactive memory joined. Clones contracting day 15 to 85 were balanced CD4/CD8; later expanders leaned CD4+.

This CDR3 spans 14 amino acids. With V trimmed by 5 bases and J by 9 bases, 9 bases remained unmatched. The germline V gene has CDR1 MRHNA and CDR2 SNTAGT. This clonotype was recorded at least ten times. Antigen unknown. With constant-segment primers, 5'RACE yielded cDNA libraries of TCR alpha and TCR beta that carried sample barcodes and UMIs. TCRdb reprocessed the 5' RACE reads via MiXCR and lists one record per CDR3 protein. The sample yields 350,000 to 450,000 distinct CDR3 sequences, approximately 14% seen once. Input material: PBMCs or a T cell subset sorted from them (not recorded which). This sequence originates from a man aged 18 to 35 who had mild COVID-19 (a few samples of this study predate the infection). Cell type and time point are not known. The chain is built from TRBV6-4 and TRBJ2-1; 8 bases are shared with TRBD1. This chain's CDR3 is CASSLETGEREQFF. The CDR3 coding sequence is TGTGCCAGCAGTCTCGAGACAGGGGAACGTGAGCAGTTCTTC.